This note documents a single TCR beta chain sequence. This receptor's antigen is unknown. The record has no base qualities; no much larger clone is one base away. Receptor amplification or capture employed the immunoSEQ multiplex PCR assay. A mixture of 60 forward primers for TCR Vbeta segments and 13 reverse primers for TCR Jbeta segments was used in the multiplex PCR. The CDR3 region of rearranged TCR beta genes was amplified from genomic DNA with a multiplex PCR assay. The amplified TCR beta libraries were sequenced on the Illumina HiSeq System as 87-base-pair reads. Regarding the original processing steps: Across the roughly 700 repertoires, a later analysis counted tens of millions of unique TCR beta chains, roughly 11 million of which were shared by at least two donors. A nearest-neighbor algorithm error-corrected the raw reads and collapsed the reads into unique sequences, merging closely related sequences to remove PCR and sequencing errors. To assign V, D and J gene segments, CDR3 sequences were aligned to IMGT reference sequences. For a sequence to be retained, a match of at least six nucleotides was required to both a V gene segment and a J gene segment. A rearrangement counted as productive if the CDR3 had no stop codons and remained in frame with V and J, and every other rearrangement counted as non-productive. Following IMGT convention, CDR3 was defined as the stretch from the second conserved V-encoded cysteine up to the conserved J-encoded phenylalanine. The earlier analysis of a few hundred of the donors excluded sequences that lacked an unambiguous match to a single V gene segment. An earlier analysis of some 610 of the donors called V segments functional above 56.7% productive rearrangements and segregating when the between-donor standard deviation exceeded 5%. A statistical classification framework was developed to diagnose cytomegalovirus status using the catalog of TCR beta chain sequences. In a later analysis, TCR nucleotide sequences were compared against IMGT/GENE-DB human TR gene sequences so that V and J genes could be assigned. In a later analysis, CDR3 sequences and most-parsimonious VDJ recombination scenarios were assigned using the TCRdist pipeline. In a later analysis, each TCR beta chain was defined by its CDR3 amino acid sequence together with its V-gene family, and reads without a unique V-gene family were excluded. In a later analysis, 450 to 600 highly shared, low-generation-probability nucleotide sequences were removed to address suspected cross-contamination and a sequencing artifact. A later analysis calculated a clonal expansion index for each public chain from normalized within-repertoire ranks of inferred template counts. In a later analysis, generation probabilities were computed using a VDJ recombination model fitted to out-of-frame rearrangements, and the results were checked against IGoR. In a later analysis, hypergeometric tests were used to score TCR-TCR, TCR-HLA and TCR-CMV co-occurrence, with a repertoire-size bias correction applied to TCR pairs. False discovery rates were estimated in a later analysis by permuting HLA or CMV assignments 20 times. In a later analysis, co-occurring TCRs were grouped using DBSCAN, with TCRdist sequence similarity added in when clustering inside HLA-allele-positive subsets. Repertoires with fewer than 30,000 or more than 120,000 public chains were left out of co-occurrence clustering, as were about 5 repertoires with anomalous nucleotide sharing. TCRdb re-hosts the immuneACCESS table, in-frame sequences only. Its copies lack some clones; in the studies checked, an unresolved V gene accounts for under half of them, and the cause for the rest is not known. For V, J and clone size, that table is used; D and trimming come from the DNA. The table for this sample lists 75,000 to 95,000 clones; roughly 80% of them were counted only once. Around 2.3% of the sample belongs to the ten largest clones.

This specimen comes from a study of cytomegalovirus exposure and HLA in healthy donors (dated by TCRdb to about 2017). In the study overall: In an earlier analysis of 587 of the donors, around 290 Gb of sequence data and just under 120 million unique TCR beta sequences from about 190 million T cells were reported. The study aimed to test whether signatures of past pathogen exposure could be identified by cataloging public T cell receptors. A separate validation cohort of over 95 different subjects was used in addition to the 666-subject first cohort. Rather than using new phenotypic data, the later analysis identified candidate immune exposures from TCR beta sequences and from how often those sequences occurred across donors. The study profiled the T cell repertoires of 500 to 800 subjects by immunosequencing and related them to cytomegalovirus serostatus. Roughly 300 gigabases of sequencing data and tens of millions of unique TCR sequences were included in an early release covering under 650 HLA-typed donors. An earlier analysis of 587 of the donors used high-throughput TCR beta sequencing to judge whether each TCR beta V gene segment behaved as functional or pseudogenic. Of the approximately 400 genotyped donors, roughly 85% fell in the genetic ancestry cluster associated with self-reported Caucasian donors. The study combined high-throughput TCR immunosequencing, statistical association of individual TCRs with disease status, and machine learning to predict cytomegalovirus infection status. All discovery cohort repertoires had been generated on a single sequencing platform. A later analysis re-analyzed previously published TCR beta repertoires from 650 to 800 donors and added high-resolution HLA genotyping to study TCR occurrence patterns. Genome-wide SNP genotypes for about 60% of the roughly 700 donors were used in a later genetic analysis, which treated that subset as a discovery cohort. Among about 400 genotyped donors of the cohort, an average of approximately 200,000 unique TCR beta nucleotide sequences was sequenced per donor, of which about 19% were non-productive. Donor age, sex, ethnicity and CMV serostatus were compiled together with the repertoire data. Four to six DR-DQ haplotypes were handled as single units for association and clustering, since linkage in the cohort was strong. HLA typing covered class I and class II loci at four-digit resolution. The number of typed donors differed by locus: roughly 620-640 for A, B, C, DRB1 and DQB1; some 500 for DQA1; around 580 for DPA1; and 450 to 480 for DPB1. Overall study results and their limits: Correlated functional status among segregating V segments might reflect linkage disequilibrium, but an unknown experimental factor could not be ruled out. A group of highly shared sequence variants was considered likely to be a technical artifact of the sequencing pipeline. Several of the top co-occurrence clusters appeared to be linked to parvovirus B19, influenza, CMV and Epstein-Barr virus, according to a later analysis. A further reported finding was that TCR beta sequences accurately predicted the HLA-A and HLA-B alleles for most subjects in the first cohort. This cohort had only TCR beta chains sequenced, and the lack of alpha or paired-chain data limited which features could be detected. At a false discovery rate of 0.05, a later analysis linked about 16,000 TCR beta sequences to specific HLA alleles. In a later analysis, TCR association rates were found to vary across HLA loci, with the most associated TCRs seen for DRB1 alleles and the fewest for HLA-C alleles. A few of the identified cytomegalovirus-associated TCR beta chains were confirmed in vitro to be specific for cytomegalovirus antigens. Compared with the roughly 720-donor mean, donors in an Asian-associated ancestry cluster had fewer N-insertions in productive TCRs, according to a later genetic analysis. Some IMGT-functional V segments, including TRBV6-2 and TRBV6-3, could not be told apart with the 87-base-pair reads, so those segments were excluded. A later genetic analysis associated a missense DCLRE1C variant with V-gene and J-gene trimming of TCR beta chains, and an independent cohort replicated the association. Most TCR sequences were observed very rarely across donors, whereas some public TCRs were present in many individuals. The only immune exposure information available for the cohort was CMV serostatus. Most CMV-associated TCR beta chains appeared to be HLA-restricted in a later analysis, and the HLA associations seemed to be driven largely by CMV exposure. Sequencing depth was assumed to be roughly uniform across donors in the presence/absence analyses, though that assumption may not hold. In the study, some 160 TCR beta chains were listed as associated with cytomegalovirus. Because HLA typing was missing for some donors at each locus, association tests included only the typed subset. In an earlier analysis of 450 to 750 of the donors, most TCR beta V segments appeared in productive rearrangements about 90% or about 30% of the time, broadly matching IMGT annotations. The classifier was reported to diagnose cytomegalovirus status with high specificity and sensitivity in both the original and validation cohorts. The authors suggested that the approach could potentially be extended to other disease states and immunological phenotypes. In a later analysis, HLA-associated TCR beta chains showed more clonal expansion and lower generation probabilities than non-associated chains that were equally common. Strong co-occurrence of HLA alleles, especially DR and DQ, made assigning TCR associations to individual alleles difficult. Because counts were too low, seventeen rarely observed V segments, including chromosome 9 orphons, were excluded from the earlier analysis of a few hundred of the donors.

In total, 500 to 700 healthy bone marrow donors made up the cohort. At the time of sampling, every cohort member was nominally healthy, though immune exposures that went unrecorded were likely present. The donor was CMV seronegative and belonged to the group of 380 or so seronegative cohort members. Every donor gave a peripheral blood sample, and the peripheral blood mononuclear cells from that sample were used for TCR beta sequencing. The Qiagen DNeasy Blood Extraction Kit was used to extract genomic DNA from the blood cell samples. The CDR3, from cysteine to phenylalanine, totals 14 residues. Only the CDR3 region is kept as DNA, spanning 42 bases read in frame from base 1. From the germline V gene, CDR1 is SGHVS and CDR2 is FQNEAQ. Compared with germline, V lacks 4 bases and J lacks 2 bases; bases without a gene match: 4.

The clonotype originates from a man between 18 and 29 years old in good health and CMV-seronegative. The sequencing sample was made of PBMCs. The rearrangement joined TRBV7-8 to TRBJ2-7; TRBD1 agrees with 8 junctional bases. CDR3 loop: CASSYGQGTYEQYF. The DNA is TGTGCCAGCAGCTATGGACAGGGAACCTACGAGCAGTACTTC.